The rows below give T cell receptor beta chains drawn from one sample of a study of shared clonotypes between healthy human individuals. This table comes from immunoSEQ multiplex PCR, and its TCRdb copy is limited to in-frame clones, with some not included. The sample yields about 680,000 clones, around 74% seen once. The specimen sequenced was memory CD4+ T cells sorted from blood. These receptors originate from a woman in her thirties in good health. The CDR3 runs from the conserved cysteine through the conserved F or W. D genes are given only for firm matches. Not all rows give a size; the values are once, few, many and, for expanded clones, a class.

J gene | V gene | clone size | D gene | CDR3 DNA | CDR3 protein
TRBJ2-1 | TRBV19 | - | TRBD2 | TGTGCCAGTAGAGCGGGAGGTAGATCGTTTGAGCAGTTCTTC | CASRAGGRSFEQFF
TRBJ1-1 | TRBV11-3 | - | - | TGTGCCAGCAGCCCCGCTGACCGCACTGAAGCTTTCTTT | CASSPADRTEAFF
TRBJ2-3 | TRBV6-5 | - | TRBD2 | TGTGCCAGCAGACGACTAGCGGAAGACACAGATACGCAGTATTTT | CASRRLAEDTDTQYF
TRBJ1-5 | TRBV5-8 | many | - | TGTGCCAGCAGCTTGGACCGTCAGCCCCAGCATTTT | CASSLDRQPQHF
TRBJ2-7 | TRBV28 | - | - | TGTGCCAGCACTCGGGCACCCTACGAGCAGTACTTC | CASTRAPYEQYF
TRBJ2-5 | TRBV7-2 | - | TRBD1 | TGTGCCAGCAGCCGCGACAGGGGGCAGGAGACCCAGTACTTC | CASSRDRGQETQYF
TRBJ2-7 | TRBV5-4 | - | TRBD1 | TGTGCCAGCAGCTCAGGGGGATCAATCTACGAGCAGTACTTC | CASSSGGSIYEQYF
TRBJ1-5 | TRBV7-8 | - | - | TGTGCCAGCAGCTTAGCGGGCGGCAGCAATCAGCCCCAGCATTTT | CASSLAGGSNQPQHF
TRBJ2-3 | TRBV6-6 | - | TRBD2 | TGTGCCAGCAGTTATAGCGGGTACGGTTCAGATACGCAGTATTTT | CASSYSGYGSDTQYF
TRBJ2-4 | TRBV19 | many | - | TGTGCCAGTAGTATAAGACCAATTCTAGCCAAAAACATTCAGTACTTC | CASSIRPILAKNIQYF
TRBJ1-5 | TRBV28 | - | - | TGTGCCAGCAGTTTGGGGCAAATCGGACAGCCCCAGCATTTT | CASSLGQIGQPQHF
TRBJ2-1 | TRBV10-1 | few | TRBD2 | TGCGCCAGCAGTGAACAGCGGGATTATGAGCAGTTCTTC | CASSEQRDYEQFF
TRBJ1-5 | TRBV5-6 | - | - | TGTGCCAGCAGCTTTGCAGTGGCTCAGCCCCAGCATTTT | CASSFAVAQPQHF
TRBJ1-1 | TRBV2 | - | - | TGTGCCAGCAGTGAAGGTTTTTCATTAGGGGTTGACACTGAAGCTTTCTTT | CASSEGFSLGVDTEAFF
TRBJ1-1 | TRBV28 | many | - | TGTGCCAGCACCCCGGGACACCAAAACACTGAAGCTTTCTTT | CASTPGHQNTEAFF
TRBJ2-1 | TRBV30 | - | - | TGTGCCTGGAGTGTTACGGACGGGTGGGGTGAGCAGTTCTTC | CAWSVTDGWGEQFF
TRBJ2-3 | TRBV5-1 | few | TRBD2 | TGCGCCAGCAGCTTGGACGGCAGTAGCGGGGGTACACTGGATACGCAGTATTTT | CASSLDGSSGGTLDTQYF
TRBJ2-7 | TRBV5-1 | - | TRBD1 | TGCGCCAGCAGTCCTGGGACAGGGGGGAACGAGCAGTACTTC | CASSPGTGGNEQYF
TRBJ2-3 | TRBV28 | - | - | TGTGCCAGCAAACTGCAAGATACGCAGTATTTT | CASKLQDTQYF
TRBJ2-6 | TRBV2 | few | - | TGTGCCAGCACAGGATTGACTTCTGGGGCCAACGTCCTGACTTTC | CASTGLTSGANVLTF
TRBJ2-5 | TRBV5-4 | - | TRBD1 | TGTGCCAGCAGCTTGCTCGGGACAGGGGGAGAGACCCAGTACTTC | CASSLLGTGGETQYF
TRBJ2-7 | TRBV11-2 | - | - | TGTGCCAGCAGCCTTAGAACAGGATTCTACGAGCAGTACTTC | CASSLRTGFYEQYF
TRBJ1-5 | TRBV27 | - | - | TGTGCCAGCAGGACGAAGGGGCCCCAGCATTTT | CASRTKGPQHF
TRBJ2-1 | TRBV7-8 | - | - | TGTGCCAGCAGTTCCTCCCGGGTAGCGAATGAGCAGTTCTTC | CASSSSRVANEQFF
TRBJ1-1 | TRBV5-1 | once | - | TGCGCCAGCAGCATTCAACAGGGTTGGGCCACTGAAGCTTTCTTT | CASSIQQGWATEAFF
TRBJ2-7 | TRBV9 | - | TRBD2 | TGTGCCAGCAGCGTTGCCTTGGGACTAGAGATCGACGAGCAGTACTTC | CASSVALGLEIDEQYF
TRBJ1-1 | TRBV4-2 | - | - | TGTGCCAGCAGCCAAGAGGGCACCCAGGGTGCAGCTTTCTTT | CASSQEGTQGAAFF
TRBJ1-5 | TRBV28 | - | - | TGTGCCAGCAGATTAAGCCGGGACAATCAGCCCCAGCATTTT | CASRLSRDNQPQHF
TRBJ1-3 | TRBV18 | - | TRBD1 | TGTGCCAGCTCAGGCTACAGGGGAGAAGGAAACACCATATATTTT | CASSGYRGEGNTIYF
TRBJ2-1 | TRBV2 | - | TRBD2 | TGTGCCAGCATCGGACTAGCGGCTTACAATGAGCAGTTCTTC | CASIGLAAYNEQFF
TRBJ2-7 | TRBV2 | - | TRBD2 | TGTGCCAGCACCGACCCTAGCGGGGCTTCCTACGAGCAGTACTTC | CASTDPSGASYEQYF
TRBJ2-5 | TRBV5-4 | - | TRBD1 | TGTGCCAGCAGCAAGCCCGGACCGGGACAGGGTGGTGAGACCCAGTACTTC | CASSKPGPGQGGETQYF
TRBJ2-1 | TRBV5-1 | few | - | TGCGCCAGCAGCTTGGGGTGGCTGGGCCATGAGCAGTTCTTC | CASSLGWLGHEQFF
TRBJ2-7 | TRBV7-8 | - | - | TGTGCCAGCAGCCCAACTAGTATCCCCTACGAGCAGTACTTC | CASSPTSIPYEQYF
TRBJ2-3 | TRBV9 | - | TRBD1 | TGTGCCAGCAGCGGAGGACCAGGGGGAGATACGCAGTATTTT | CASSGGPGGDTQYF
TRBJ2-6 | TRBV5-8 | once | - | TGTGCCAGCAGCTTGACAGGCCTCTCTGGGGCCAACGTCCTGACTTTC | CASSLTGLSGANVLTF
TRBJ1-1 | TRBV4-1 | few | TRBD1 | TGCGCCAGCAGCCAACACTGGACAGGGAACACTGAAGCTTTCTTT | CASSQHWTGNTEAFF
TRBJ1-2 | TRBV2 | - | - | TGTGCCAGCAGAGCAGGGATGACGAGTGGCTACACCTTC | CASRAGMTSGYTF
TRBJ2-2 | TRBV19 | - | TRBD1 | TGTGCCAGTAGTGGGGGACAGGGGGCGACCGGGGAGCTGTTTTTT | CASSGGQGATGELFF
TRBJ2-1 | TRBV10-3 | - | TRBD2 | TGTGCCATCAGTGAGACAAAGTTAGCGGGAGGCTCGGATGAGCAGTTCTTC | CAISETKLAGGSDEQFF
TRBJ2-5 | TRBV5-4 | few | - | TGTGCCAGCAGCTCGGACCCCGGGGAGACCCAGTACTTC | CASSSDPGETQYF
TRBJ1-1 | TRBV29-1 | - | - | TGCAGCGTTGAAATGACAGCGAACACTGAAGCTTTCTTT | CSVEMTANTEAFF
TRBJ2-2 | TRBV15 | - | TRBD1 | TGTGCCACCAGCACTAGGACAGGGGGCAACACCGGGGAGCTGTTTTTT | CATSTRTGGNTGELFF
TRBJ2-7 | TRBV7-9 | - | TRBD1 | TGTGCCAGCATCAGGGGACAGGGGTCCTACGAGCAGTACTTC | CASIRGQGSYEQYF
TRBJ2-2 | TRBV5-1 | many | - | TGCGCCAGCAGCGGGGCCCCCGCCGGGGCCACCGGGGAGCTGTTTTTT | CASSGAPAGATGELFF
TRBJ1-1 | TRBV7-9 | once | TRBD1 | TGTGCCAGCTTCCTGGGACAGATGAACACTGAAGCTTTCTTT | CASFLGQMNTEAFF
TRBJ1-2 | TRBV7-2 | - | - | TGTGCCAGCAGCTTAGCTACAGCTTCTTATGGCTACACCTTC | CASSLATASYGYTF
TRBJ2-5 | TRBV5-4 | - | TRBD2 | TGTGCCAGCAGCTTGCCAGCGGGGACCCAAGAGACCCAGTACTTC | CASSLPAGTQETQYF
TRBJ1-1 | TRBV6-1 | - | - | TGTGCCAGCAGTGAACTGCTGGGGAACACTGAAGCTTTCTTT | CASSELLGNTEAFF
TRBJ2-7 | TRBV4-2 | few | TRBD2 | TGTGCCAGCAGCCAAGATCGACGTGGAGCTAGCGGGAGATACGAGCAGTACTTC | CASSQDRRGASGRYEQYF
TRBJ2-7 | TRBV4-1 | - | TRBD1 | TGCGCCAGCAGCCAAGATACCGGGACAGGGGCCTACGAGCAGTACTTC | CASSQDTGTGAYEQYF
TRBJ2-1 | TRBV7-9 | once | - | TGTGCCAGCCTCGGGACTCACAATGAGCAGTTCTTC | CASLGTHNEQFF
TRBJ1-3 | TRBV28 | - | - | TGTGCCAGCAGTTCCTGGGATGGGGGCCTCGGGGACACCATATATTTT | CASSSWDGGLGDTIYF
TRBJ2-3 | TRBV11-2 | - | TRBD1 | TGTGCCAGCAGAAGGGGACAGGGACGCACAGATACGCAGTATTTT | CASRRGQGRTDTQYF
TRBJ2-3 | TRBV10-1 | - | - | TGCGCCAGCTCCCGGGGTAGCAGAGACACAGATACGCAGTATTTT | CASSRGSRDTDTQYF
TRBJ2-1 | TRBV2 | - | TRBD1 | TGTGCCAGCAGAGTTGCCGGGACAGCGAATGAGCAGTTCTTC | CASRVAGTANEQFF
TRBJ2-3 | TRBV6-5 | - | - | TGTGCCAGCAGTTACTCGAAGACAGATACGCAGTATTTT | CASSYSKTDTQYF